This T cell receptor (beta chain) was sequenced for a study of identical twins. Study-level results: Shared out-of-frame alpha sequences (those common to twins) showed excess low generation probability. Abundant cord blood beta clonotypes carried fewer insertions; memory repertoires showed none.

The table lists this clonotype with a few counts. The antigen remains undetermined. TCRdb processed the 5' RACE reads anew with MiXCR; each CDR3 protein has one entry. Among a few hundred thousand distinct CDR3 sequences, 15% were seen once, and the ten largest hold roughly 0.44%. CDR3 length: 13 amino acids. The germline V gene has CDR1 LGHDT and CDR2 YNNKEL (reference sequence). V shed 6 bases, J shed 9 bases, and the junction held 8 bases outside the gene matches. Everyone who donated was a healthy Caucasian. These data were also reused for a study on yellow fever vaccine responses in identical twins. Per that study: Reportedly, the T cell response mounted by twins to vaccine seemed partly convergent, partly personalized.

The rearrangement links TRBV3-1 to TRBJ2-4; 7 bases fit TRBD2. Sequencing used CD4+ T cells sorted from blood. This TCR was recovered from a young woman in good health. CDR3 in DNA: TGTGCCAGCAGAAATGGCGGGGGAGGCATTCAGTACTTC. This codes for CASRNGGGGIQYF.